This TCR beta chain was identified during a study of Tregs in tolerant kidney transplant recipients (dated by TCRdb to about 2019). Broadly, across the study: The transplants used related donors along with nonmyeloablative bone marrow transplantation, and in the human trials mixed chimerism was transient. The study applied TCRbeta sequencing to find donor-specific regulatory T cells before combined kidney and bone marrow transplantation and then followed those same cells after transplant.

Details on this clone: The specificity of this receptor is unknown. The read finishes 3 residues shy of the CDR3 end, and the germline J gene is used to complete it.

Including cysteine and phenylalanine, the CDR3 has 15 amino acids. The 36 bases shown cover part of the CDR3, and their frame starts at base 1. Germline trimming amounts to 2 bases on V and 3 bases on J, with 4 as the count of junction bases outside the gene matches. CDR1 and CDR2 (LNHDA, SQIVND) derive from the germline V gene (reference sequence). For TCRbeta CDR3 sequencing, genomic DNA was extracted from sorted cells using the QIAGEN DNeasy Blood and Tissue Kit. High-throughput TCRbeta CDR3 sequencing, including PCR amplification with bias correction and internal controls, was performed commercially through immunoSEQ. The study's processing was this. Unique productive TCRbeta sequences were defined by CDR3 nucleotide sequence where primers matched, otherwise by CDR3 amino acid sequence with Vbeta and Jbeta genes. As a correction for sorting error, sequences shared between sorted populations at a frequency ratio of 2:1 or less were discarded, and the remaining shared sequences were assigned to the higher population. A sequence counted as donor-reactive if, in CFSE-low cells, the sequence had a frequency of at least 0.01% and was expanded at least 5-fold compared with unstimulated cells. Jensen-Shannon divergence calculated on the top 100 TCRbeta sequences ranked by frequency was used to measure repertoire divergence. For samples with multiple sequencing runs, sorting error was corrected separately for each run before the runs were pooled. TCRdb's version of the immuneACCESS table is confined to in-frame rearrangements and falls short of the full clone set. An unresolved V gene accounts for under half of the shortfall where checked; the remainder is of unknown origin. V, J and clone size reflect that table, while D and trimming were determined from the DNA. The table for this sample lists 30,000 or so clones. Clones ranked in the top ten supply approximately 15% of the sample.

The paper as a whole reports these results and caveats: For some patients, the PCR primers changed as time went on, which meant samples from those patients could not be compared with one another at the nucleotide level. Because only a small number of patients were included, the study had limitations, and the results will need to be validated in larger populations as well as under other immunosuppression protocols. In tolerant patients, donor-specific Tregs expanded more than Tregs overall, which suggests antigen-driven rather than nonspecific expansion. Expanding Tregs with activated donor B cells appeared to identify the most biologically relevant and donor-specific TCRbeta repertoire. Biological reproducibility was not directly addressed, though technical replication error appeared minimal.

This specimen's time point label, per the study, means: blood sample drawn before combined kidney and bone marrow transplant. Unstimulated Tregs (CD4+CD25+CD127-), CD4+ non-Tregs (CD4+CD25-), CD4 and CD8 cells were FACS-sorted from thawed PBMCs. Patients were several combined kidney and bone marrow transplant recipients from the ITN036ST trial, and only these trial subjects had samples available. Healthy control blood was processed to PBMCs with a Ficoll density gradient and then cryopreserved, whereas patient PBMCs were collected both before and after transplant. The receptor was derived from a human donor who received a combined kidney and bone marrow transplant. Recombination connected TRBV19 to TRBJ1-5, with 7 junctional bases fitting TRBD1. The sample was CD8+ T cells from blood, taken before the transplant. Partial CDR3 DNA: TGTGCCAGTAGTATATGGGGGACAGCCAATCAGCCC. Its protein reads: CASSIWGTANQP. The complete CDR3 protein is CASSIWGTANQPQHF.